Described below is a single TCR beta chain sequence and its context. Its antigen is currently not known. No much larger clonotype is one base removed from it; base qualities were not supplied. Participants in the prospective study were aged roughly 18 to 100 years, lived in some 24 United States geographic areas, and enrolled through a virtual design. Cohort assignment in the prospective study relied on participant-reported clinical history from a screening survey and a study questionnaire. ImmuneRACE Cohort 3 recovered participants were defined by two consecutive negative NP/OP PCR tests, healthcare professional clearance, or symptom resolution. In the prospective study, whole blood, serum and a nasopharyngeal or oropharyngeal swab were collected from each participant by mobile phlebotomists. Participants in the prospective study had the option to provide additional blood draws and questionnaires over a roughly two-month period. Before DNA extraction, blood samples from the prospective study were shipped at room temperature or frozen.

The germline V gene supplies CDR1 SGHTA and CDR2 FQGNSA. Trimming leaves V shorter by 3 bases and J shorter by 2 bases, with the junction holding 7 bases beyond the gene matches. Taken from cysteine to phenylalanine, the CDR3 has 15 residues. The entry retains the CDR3 DNA only, 45 bases that are in frame from base 1. The sample comes from a study of blood T cell repertoires in COVID-19 (dated by TCRdb to 2020 to 2022). Study-wide context: Samples from collaborators originated in the United States, Italy and Spain and spanned both the acute and convalescent phases of COVID-19. Subjects who had been exposed to COVID-19, were actively infected with it, or had recovered from it provided the deeply sampled blood TCRbeta repertoires that made up the dataset. The repertoires were released in a freely available public database intended as a resource for research on the immune response to SARS-CoV-2. The prospective study material was composed of cDNA or gDNA derived from T cells, B-cell-depleted T cells, or PBMCs. Where available, HLA class I and class II types were obtained from metadata supplied by the sample provider rather than from assay-based typing. Sample metadata almost always included a de-identified subject ID, COVID-19 status, age in years and sex. The samples were drawn from the first 160 participants of the ongoing ImmuneRACE study and from more than 1,000 subjects provided by 6 global collaborators.

TCRbeta CDR3 regions were amplified from genomic DNA by means of the immunoSEQ Assay, a bias-controlled multiplex PCR. The paper's data handling went like this. Nucleated cell counts per sample were estimated from amplification of reference gene primers within the assay. To quantify the absolute abundance of each unique TCRbeta CDR3 rearrangement, sequence reads were collapsed and filtered. For each sample, productive Simpson clonality was calculated as the square root of Simpson's diversity index over productive rearrangements. What TCRdb holds here is the immuneACCESS table cut down to in-frame rearrangements. Part of the clones is not present; checked against another copy, under half of the missing clones reflect an unresolved V gene, and the others are unexplained. V, J and clone size are those of that table, while D and trimming were read from the DNA. For this sample there are approximately 300,000 clones; 85% to 90% appear just once. The top ten clones comprise about 4.2% of the sample.

What the study reported, not specific to this receptor: The quantity of clinical and demographic metadata differed by source and by participant and was supplied without curation.

Source material: PBMCs or T cells enriched from blood (not recorded which). This TCR came from a man younger than 45 who had recovered from COVID-19. The chain uses TRBV7-2 and TRBJ2-7; TRBD2 fits 7 bases in the junction. The base sequence is TGTGCCAGCAGCTTGAAGCGGGGCCATACCTACGAGCAGTACTTC. Protein translation: CASSLKRGHTYEQYF. Outside the CDR3, residues come from the reference TRBV7-2 and TRBJ2-7 proteins, so the full variable domain is: GAGVSQSPSNKVTEKGKDVELRCDPISGHTALYWYRQSLGQGLEFLIYFQGNSAPDKSGLPSDRFSAERTGGSVSTLTIQRTQQEDSAVYLCASSLKRGHTYEQYFGPGTRLTVT.